Below, 22 T cell receptor beta chains from the same sample are listed, as sequenced in a study of blood T cell repertoires in COVID-19. Clones were read by immunoSEQ multiplex PCR, and TCRdb kept only the in-frame ones, dropping some. The sample has fewer than 130,000 clones, around nine tenths seen once. The specimen sequenced was peripheral blood. Receptors were obtained from a woman aged 45 to 65 with acute or convalescent COVID-19.

The chain carries TRBV7-6 and TRBJ2-5; TRBD1 matches at 8 bases. The CDR3 spans 14 residues. Germline V gives CDR1 SGHVS, CDR2 FNYEAQ. Trimming removed 5 bases from V and 2 bases from J; junction bases left unmatched: 4. CDR3 protein: CASSRGTGQETQYF. CDR3 nucleotides: TGTGCCAGCAGCCGTGGGACAGGACAAGAGACCCAGTACTTC.

The rearrangement uses TRBV5-1 and TRBJ2-7; D gene ambiguous. The CDR3 runs to 15 residues. Trimming stripped 0 bases from V and 3 bases from J, with 13 bases between. CDR1 and CDR2 from the germline V gene are SGHRS and YFSETQ. The CDR3 loop is CASSLADDILYEQYF. The DNA for the CDR3 is TGCGCCAGCAGCTTGGCCGACGACATTCTCTACGAGCAGTACTTC.

V is TRBV30 and J is TRBJ2-3, with D unclear. Trimming stripped 1 base from V and 4 bases from J, with 15 bases between. Germline CDR1 and CDR2: GTSNPN and SVGIG (reference sequence). This CDR3 is built from 15 residues. The chain's CDR3 is CAWSARYIGADTQYF. CDR3 DNA sequence: TGTGCCTGGAGTGCTAGGTACATCGGCGCAGATACGCAGTATTTT.

This clone has just one count. The rearrangement links TRBV13 to TRBJ2-5; 8 bases fit TRBD1. CDR1 and CDR2 (germline): PRHDT, FYEKMQ (reference sequence). V lost 5 bases, J lost 7 bases, and 15 bases stayed unmatched. This CDR3 is 16 amino acids long. This CDR3 is CASSVTGVTPPGTQYF. Here the CDR3 DNA reads TGTGCCAGCAGCGTGACAGGGGTTACCCCCCCGGGGACCCAGTACTTC.

The chain joins TRBV10-1 to TRBJ2-7; D perhaps matches TRBD2 (6 bases). The CDR3 is 15 amino acids. Per germline, CDR1 WNHNN and CDR2 SYGVQD (reference sequence). Trimming pared 3 bases from V and 0 bases from J, leaving 12 bases between. In DNA, the CDR3 is TGCGCCAGCAGTGATCATCGGAGGGACTCCTACGAGCAGTACTTC. Translated, it gives CASSDHRRDSYEQYF.

This clone turned up a few times. In DNA, the CDR3 is TGTGCCAGCAGCTTAGTATGGCTGTTAAATTCACCCCTCCACTTT. It specifies CASSLVWLLNSPLHF. The rearrangement joins TRBV7-9 to TRBJ1-6; D is undetermined. The CDR3 runs 15 residues. V shed 1 base and J shed 7 bases, with 11 bases lying between them. CDR1 and CDR2 from the germline V gene are SEHNR and FQNEAQ (reference sequence).

The chain recombines TRBV6-4 with TRBJ2-1; 14 positions match TRBD2. The CDR3 runs to 18 residues. V gave up 6 bases and J gave up 5 bases; unmatched junction bases: 12. Germline V gives CDR1 MRHNA, CDR2 SNTAGT. The CDR3 loop is CASSVGRLAGGENNEQFF. In DNA, the CDR3 is TGTGCCAGCAGCGTAGGTCGACTAGCGGGAGGGGAAAACAATGAGCAGTTCTTC.

The chain couples TRBV24-1 to TRBJ2-7, with TRBD2 matching 9 bases. Looked up from germline, CDR1 is KGHDR and CDR2 is SFDVKD. Unmatched junction bases numbered 9, after V lost 4 bases and J lost 3 bases. The CDR3 is 16 amino acids. CDR3 protein: CATSDPPSSGSYEQYF. The CDR3, as DNA: TGTGCCACCAGTGACCCACCGAGTAGCGGGAGCTACGAGCAGTACTTC.

This chain links TRBV10-1 with TRBJ2-7; 12 bases fit TRBD2. The V and J ends lost 5 bases and 2 bases, in that order; junction bases with no gene match: 4. Germline values: CDR1 WNHNN, CDR2 SYGVQD (reference sequence). The CDR3 sequence is 15 residues long. Here the CDR3 DNA reads TGCGCCAGCAGTTCACTAGCGGGAGGACCCTACGAGCAGTACTTC. Protein product: CASSSLAGGPYEQYF.

The V gene is TRBV27, the J gene TRBJ2-3, with 7 bases fitting TRBD2. The germline gives CDR1 MNHEY, CDR2 SMNVEV (reference sequence). CDR3 size: 16 residues. The trim removed 3 bases at V and 3 bases at J, leaving 9 bases unmatched. CDR3 DNA sequence: TGTGCCAGCAGTTTTCACGAAGGACTAGAAACAGATACGCAGTATTTT. This gives the protein CASSFHEGLETDTQYF.

The CDR3 nucleotides read TGTGCCAGCAGCCCCGTGGGGGGGCGGCAAGAGACCCAGTACTTC. Protein sequence: CASSPVGGRQETQYF. This sequence joins TRBV28 and TRBJ2-5; D is possibly TRBD2 (7 bases). The V gene lost 6 bases and the J gene lost 2 bases, with 16 bases spanning the gap. CDR3 length: 15 residues. Germline CDR1 is MDHEN and CDR2 is SYDVKM.

The chain uses TRBV28 and TRBJ2-5; TRBD1 is a possible D gene (5 bases). The CDR3 totals 15 residues. Trimming took 3 bases from V and 5 from J, leaving 16 bases between them. CDR1 is MDHEN and CDR2 is SYDVKM in the germline V gene. CDR3 sequence reads: CASSFGQGLRETQYF. The CDR3 DNA reads as TGTGCCAGCAGTTTCGGCCAGGGCCTTCGGGAGACCCAGTACTTC.

The chain uses TRBV5-1 and TRBJ1-5; D possibly corresponds to TRBD1 (5 bases). V was trimmed by 7 bases and J by 2 bases, leaving 16 bases between them. The CDR3 has 15 amino acids. CDR1 is SGHRS, CDR2 YFSETQ, per germline. The CDR3 DNA reads TGCGCCAGCGCCCCCGGGGCGGGAGGCAATCAGCCCCAGCATTTT. Amino acid sequence: CASAPGAGGNQPQHF.

The CDR3 region is CASSVSLAKNIQYF. CDR3 nucleotides: TGTGCCAGCAGCGTGAGTTTAGCCAAAAACATTCAGTACTTC. J is TRBJ2-4 and V is TRBV9, with unresolved D. This CDR3 contains 14 residues. In germline, CDR1 is SGDLS, CDR2 YYNGEE. Trimming took off 2 bases at V and 0 bases at J, with 6 bases between the two ends.

The J gene is TRBJ1-2, the V gene TRBV30; TRBD1 aligns across 7 bases. Germline CDR1 and CDR2: GTSNPN and SVGIG (reference sequence). This CDR3 has 14 residues. Trimming removed 1 base from V and 8 bases from J; junction bases left unmatched: 10. DNA for the CDR3: TGTGCCTGGAGTGAAATCAGGGGGGCCGGGGGCTACACCTTC. Protein product: CAWSEIRGAGGYTF.

V usage is TRBV9 and J usage is TRBJ2-3; maybe TRBD2 (5 bases). The CDR3 loop spans 15 amino acids. In germline, CDR1 is SGDLS, CDR2 YYNGEE. V was cut by 0 bases and J by 2 bases, with 10 bases left in between. The CDR3: CASSVDSGNTDTQYF. DNA of the CDR3: TGTGCCAGCAGCGTAGATTCGGGGAACACAGATACGCAGTATTTT.

The chain employs TRBV10-3 and TRBJ2-3; D unresolved. Germline CDR1 ENHRY, CDR2 SYGVKD. The CDR3 runs 13 residues. Trimming cost V 4 bases and J 8 bases, with 13 bases left between them. In nucleotides, the CDR3 is TGTGCCATCAGTGTCACGGGTTCGGGTACGCAGTATTTT. Amino acids: CAISVTGSGTQYF.

This clone was counted once. The chain links TRBV7-9 to TRBJ2-1; 10 bases are shared with TRBD2. Germline CDR1 reads SEHNR; CDR2 reads FQNEAQ (reference sequence). V was clipped by 1 base and J by 5 bases; unmatched bases: 2. The CDR3 spans 15 residues. The CDR3 loop is CASSLDLAGDNEQFF. Written as DNA, the CDR3 is TGTGCCAGCAGCTTAGACCTAGCGGGAGACAATGAGCAGTTCTTC.

This chain links TRBV6-5 with TRBJ2-3, with 12 nucleotides matching TRBD2. The CDR3 totals 13 residues. Looked up from germline, CDR1 is MNHEY and CDR2 is SVGAGI. With V trimmed by 11 bases and J by 0 bases, 0 bases remained unmatched. CDR3 sequence: CAGTSGSTDTQYF. DNA of the CDR3: TGTGCCGGGACTAGCGGGAGCACAGATACGCAGTATTTT.

The chain joins TRBV2 to TRBJ1-2; 8 bases fit TRBD1. V trimming: 4 bases; J trimming: 7 bases; junction bases outside the gene matches: 2. Germline V gene lookup returns CDR1 SNHLY and CDR2 FYNNEI. The CDR3 consists of 12 residues. The CDR3 DNA reads TGTGCCAGCAGTGGGGACAGGAGTGGCTACACCTTC. This translates into CASSGDRSGYTF.

The chain's CDR3 is CASSPAGQHTEAFF. The CDR3 DNA follows: TGTGCCAGCAGTCCTGCGGGACAGCACACTGAAGCTTTCTTT. The rearrangement links TRBV2 to TRBJ1-1, with TRBD1 identical over 7 bases. V trimming: 5 bases; J trimming: 3 bases; junction bases outside the gene matches: 6. CDR3 size: 14 residues. Looked up from germline, CDR1 is SNHLY and CDR2 is FYNNEI.

The chain joins TRBV7-2 to TRBJ2-3, with D hard to call. The length of the CDR3 is 13 residues. Germline V gene sequence: CDR1 SGHTA, CDR2 FQGNSA. The germline V and J ends were trimmed by 6 bases and 2 bases, with 9 bases remaining between them. The CDR3 DNA sequence: TGTGCCAGCAGTCGAGAGTTCACAGATACGCAGTATTTT. Amino acids: CASSREFTDTQYF.